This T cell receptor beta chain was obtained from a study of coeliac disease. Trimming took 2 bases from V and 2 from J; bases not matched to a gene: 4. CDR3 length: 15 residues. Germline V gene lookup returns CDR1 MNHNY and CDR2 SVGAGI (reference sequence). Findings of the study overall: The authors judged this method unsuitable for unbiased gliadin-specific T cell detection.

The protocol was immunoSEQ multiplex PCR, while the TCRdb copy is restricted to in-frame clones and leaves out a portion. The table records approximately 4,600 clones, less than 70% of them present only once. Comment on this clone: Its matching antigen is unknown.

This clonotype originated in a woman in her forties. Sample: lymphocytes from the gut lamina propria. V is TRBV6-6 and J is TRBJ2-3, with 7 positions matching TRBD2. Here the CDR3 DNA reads TGTGCCAGCAGTTACCTGGCGGGAGCCACAGATACGCAGTATTTT. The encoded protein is CASSYLAGATDTQYF.